One sample yielded the 30 T cell receptor beta chains listed below, sequenced in a study of tissue T cells after allogeneic stem cell transplantation. The repertoire was sequenced with immunoSEQ multiplex PCR; TCRdb's copy has only in-frame clones and lacks some. This sample has 8,000 to 10,000 clones, with roughly three fifths found just once. Sequenced material: tissue from the ileum, taken at autopsy. Receptors were obtained from a woman between 18 and 50 years old with breast cancer.

Concerning this clone: Sequence at one end of the junction differs from germline and may be a read error. The rearrangement links TRBV9 to TRBJ2-5; 7 nucleotides line up with TRBD2. The CDR3 runs to 16 residues. The germline CDR1 and CDR2 sequences are SGDLS and YYNGEE. The CDR3 sequence: CASCVGPGGGGETQYF. The CDR3 DNA follows: TGTGCCAGCTGCGTGGGGCCTGGGGGGGGTGGGGAGACCCAGTACTTC.

V is TRBV6-1 and J is TRBJ1-5, with D tentatively TRBD1 (5 bases). Per the germline V gene, CDR1 is MNHNS and CDR2 is SASEGT. The CDR3 runs to 15 residues. The V and J ends lost 2 bases and 5 bases respectively, with 13 bases between them. The DNA of the CDR3 is TGTGCCAGCAGTGAAAGCAGGGAAGGAGATCAGCCCCAGCATTTT. Residues: CASSESREGDQPQHF.

This clone showed up just once. V and J are TRBV7-3 and TRBJ2-5; a weak D match, TRBD2 (6 bases). The V gene lost 3 bases and the J gene lost 4 bases, with 9 bases spanning the gap. Germline CDR1 is SGHTA and CDR2 is FQGTGA. The CDR3 sequence is 13 residues long. The CDR3 sequence: CASSLTRRETQYF. The CDR3 region has the DNA TGTGCCAGCAGCTTGACTAGGAGAGAGACCCAGTACTTC.

The table lists this clone with a few counts. V gene TRBV29-1 combines with J gene TRBJ1-1; D is uncertain. This CDR3 has 13 amino acids. Between the trimmed V and J ends, which lost 3 bases and 4 bases, there was a span of 12 bases. Looked up from germline, CDR1 is SQVTM and CDR2 is ANQGSEA. The CDR3: CSVDNRFLTEAFF. The CDR3 region has the DNA TGCAGCGTTGACAACAGATTCCTCACTGAAGCTTTCTTT.

This clone was observed a handful of times. The chain uses TRBV9 and TRBJ2-5; D is undetermined. V lost 0 bases, J lost 2 bases, and 5 bases lay in between. The CDR3 sequence is 13 residues long. Germline V gene lookup returns CDR1 SGDLS and CDR2 YYNGEE. Here the CDR3 reads CASSVEHQETQYF. The CDR3 DNA is TGTGCCAGCAGCGTAGAACATCAAGAGACCCAGTACTTC.

The V call is TRBV2, the J call TRBJ1-2, with D possibly being TRBD1 (6 bases). The CDR3 covers 13 residues. Trimming pared 10 bases from V and 6 bases from J, leaving 18 bases between. CDR1 and CDR2 (germline): SNHLY, FYNNEI. The CDR3 here is CAINNRAGNGYTF. Here the CDR3 DNA reads TGTGCCATCAATAACAGGGCCGGGAATGGCTACACCTTC.

The gene calls are TRBV19 and TRBJ1-2; D remains ambiguous. The germline CDR1 and CDR2 sequences are LNHDA and SQIVND (reference sequence). V gave up 10 bases and J gave up 7 bases, with 22 bases separating them. The CDR3 runs to 14 residues. CDR3 sequence: CATYLRESDGGYTF. CDR3 coding DNA: TGTGCCACCTACCTCCGGGAGAGTGACGGTGGCTACACCTTC.

J is TRBJ1-2 and V is TRBV6-6; 7 nucleotides align to TRBD1. The CDR3 is 12 amino acids. In germline, CDR1 is MNHNY, CDR2 SVGAGI (reference sequence). With V trimmed by 6 bases and J by 13 bases, 11 bases remained unmatched. This chain's CDR3 is CASRGGTVRVTF. The CDR3 DNA is TGTGCCAGCAGGGGCGGGACAGTTCGGGTCACCTTC.

V gene TRBV7-2 combines with J gene TRBJ1-6; D is perhaps TRBD1 (6 bases). This CDR3 comprises 14 residues. The germline V and J ends were trimmed by 4 bases and 6 bases, with 10 bases remaining between them. CDR1 and CDR2 (germline): SGHTA, FQGNSA. Here the CDR3 reads CASSWTDRNSPLHF. Here the CDR3 DNA reads TGTGCCAGCAGCTGGACAGATCGTAATTCACCCCTCCACTTT.

J is TRBJ1-5 and V is TRBV5-8; D gene uncertain. The V and J ends lost 0 bases and 3 bases respectively, with 4 bases between them. Germline V gives CDR1 SGHTS, CDR2 YDEGEE. The CDR3 extends over 13 amino acids. CDR3 amino acids: CASSLGINQPQHF. DNA of the CDR3: TGTGCCAGCAGCTTGGGCATCAATCAGCCCCAGCATTTT.

The chain is built from TRBV6-6 and TRBJ2-3; 8 positions match TRBD2. The junction had 10 bases not matched to a gene; V was cut back by 10 bases and J by 4 bases. CDR3 length: 14 amino acids. Germline V lookup: CDR1 MNHNY, CDR2 SVGAGI (reference sequence). Here the CDR3 reads CAIGGVSGSDTQYF. DNA of the CDR3: TGTGCCATCGGGGGGGTCAGCGGTTCAGATACGCAGTATTTT.

This clone was observed a handful of times. The chain combines TRBV11-1 with TRBJ1-6; TRBD1 aligns across 9 bases. J was trimmed by 12 bases and V by 5 bases; bases with no gene match: 8. The CDR3 extends over 14 amino acids. CDR1 is SGHAT and CDR2 is FQDESV in the germline V gene (reference sequence). The CDR3 DNA reads as TGTGCCAGCAGCCAAGACAGGGGGAACAAACCCCTCCACTTT. Protein: CASSQDRGNKPLHF.

The CDR3 here is CATRRSSGETQYF. The CDR3, as DNA: TGTGCCACCCGTCGGAGTTCGGGAGAGACCCAGTACTTC. This chain links TRBV7-2 with TRBJ2-5; D is unresolved. The germline V and J ends were trimmed by 10 bases and 4 bases, with 16 bases remaining between them. The germline V gene encodes CDR1 SGHTA and CDR2 FQGNSA. CDR3 length equals 13 residues.

This clone came up a few times. This chain joins TRBV9 and TRBJ2-5; the match to TRBD1 covers 7 bases. V shed 7 bases and J 5 bases; nucleotides not matched to a gene: 14. Per germline, CDR1 SGDLS and CDR2 YYNGEE. The CDR3 has 15 amino acids. This CDR3 reads CASGPGTADVETQYF. The CDR3 DNA sequence: TGTGCCAGCGGCCCCGGGACAGCCGACGTGGAGACCCAGTACTTC.

CDR3 coding DNA: TGTGCCAGCTCACCAGACCAGGTAGATACGCAGTATTTT. Translation: CASSPDQVDTQYF. The chain employs TRBV18 and TRBJ2-3; D gene uncertain. Germline loops: CDR1 KGHSH, CDR2 LQKENI. V was trimmed by 2 bases and J by 5 bases, leaving 8 bases between them. The CDR3 length is 13 residues.

Only a few counts were recorded for this clone. The chain carries TRBV27 and TRBJ2-3; D ambiguous. The CDR3 spans 16 residues. Trimming pared 1 base from V and 2 bases from J, leaving 13 bases between. Per germline, CDR1 MNHEY and CDR2 SMNVEV (reference sequence). CDR3 protein: CASSLYLWQNTDTQYF. In DNA, the CDR3 is TGTGCCAGCAGTTTATATTTATGGCAGAACACAGATACGCAGTATTTT.

Worth noting for this clone: The same CDR3 is also encoded by other DNA sequences in this sample. CDR3 nucleotide sequence: TGTGCCAGCAGTTACGTTGGAGGGGCTTACGAGCAGTACTTC. Its protein is CASSYVGGAYEQYF. J is TRBJ2-7 and V is TRBV6-2 or TRBV6-3, with D possibly matching TRBD2 (6 bases). Looked up from germline, CDR1 is MNHEY and CDR2 is SVGEGT. The CDR3 runs 14 residues. V gave up 2 bases and J gave up 4 bases, with 12 bases separating them.

This clone was observed once. This chain connects TRBV27 to TRBJ2-7, with 8 bases fitting TRBD2. The CDR3 extends over 16 amino acids. Germline loops: CDR1 MNHEY, CDR2 SMNVEV (reference sequence). The ends lost 6 bases at V and 3 bases at J; junction bases unmatched: 13. The CDR3 reads CASSSLRRGVNYEQYF. In DNA form, the CDR3 reads TGTGCCAGCAGCTCCCTTAGGCGGGGGGTAAACTACGAGCAGTACTTC.

The V and J genes are TRBV6-5 and TRBJ2-1; TRBD2 agrees at 14 bases. Per the germline V gene, CDR1 is MNHEY and CDR2 is SVGAGI. The CDR3 length is 16 residues. Trimming at V came to 2 bases and at J to 6 bases, leaving 3 bases not matched to a gene. The CDR3 loop is CASSYTGLAGGNEQFF. CDR3 nucleotide sequence: TGTGCCAGCAGTTACACCGGACTAGCGGGGGGCAATGAGCAGTTCTTC.

CDR3 protein: CASSFLLGGSNSPLHF. CDR3 in DNA: TGTGCCAGCAGTTTCCTTCTCGGGGGGTCCAATTCACCCCTCCACTTT. V usage is TRBV28 and J usage is TRBJ1-6; a weak D match, TRBD1 (5 bases). Germline V CDR1 and CDR2: MDHEN, SYDVKM. This CDR3 comprises 16 residues. Trimming cost V 3 bases and J 7 bases, with 16 bases left between them.

The chain recombines TRBV3-1 (or the pseudogene TRBV3-2) with TRBJ1-6; TRBD1 matches 8 bases. This CDR3 is 19 amino acids long. J was trimmed by 8 bases and V by 11 bases; bases with no gene match: 26. CDR1 LGHDT and CDR2 YNNKEL come from the germline V gene (reference sequence). CDR3 in amino acids: CAEDNRPGTGPLGDSPLHF. CDR3 DNA sequence: TGTGCCGAAGACAACCGACCCGGGACAGGCCCTCTGGGGGATTCACCCCTCCACTTT.

The chain joins TRBV9 to TRBJ2-5, with a possible D match to TRBD1 (6 bases). The germline CDR1 and CDR2 sequences are SGDLS and YYNGEE. The CDR3 is 14 residues long. The germline V and J ends were trimmed by 4 bases and 3 bases, with 13 bases remaining between them. CDR3 loop: CASSSRKGEETQYF. Written as DNA, the CDR3 is TGTGCCAGCAGCTCCCGAAAGGGGGAAGAGACCCAGTACTTC.

J is TRBJ2-3 and V is TRBV27, with 10 bases matching TRBD2. The germline gives CDR1 MNHEY, CDR2 SMNVEV (reference sequence). The CDR3 loop spans 16 amino acids. J gave up 5 bases and V 6 bases, and 11 bases lay outside the gene matches. The CDR3 spells CASSPTLAGDIDTQYF. The CDR3 nucleotides read TGTGCCAGCAGCCCAACGCTAGCGGGAGATATAGATACGCAGTATTTT.

The gene calls are TRBV12-3 or TRBV12-4 and TRBJ1-2; possibly TRBD1 for D (6 bases). V lost 9 bases and J lost 8, with 19 bases in between. The CDR3 is made up of 13 amino acids. The CDR3 here is CARLLDSPRGYTF. In DNA form, the CDR3 reads TGTGCCAGACTCCTGGACAGTCCCCGGGGCTACACCTTC.

The rearrangement links TRBV6-5 to TRBJ2-7; 7 bases match TRBD1. The CDR3 is 15 residues long. Losses at the gene ends were 7 bases for V and 3 bases for J; bases not matched to a gene: 12. Germline CDR1 MNHEY, CDR2 SVGAGI. The CDR3 loop reads CASTKAGQAIYEQYF. The CDR3 DNA follows: TGTGCCAGCACGAAGGCCGGACAGGCGATCTACGAGCAGTACTTC.

DNA for the CDR3: TGCAGTGCTAGTTTTTCGAGCGGGGGGGCCGGCGACGAGCAGTACTTC. Amino acid sequence: CSASFSSGGAGDEQYF. The rearrangement links TRBV20-1 to TRBJ2-7; 10 bases are a match to TRBD2. V lost 3 bases and J lost 5; bases outside the gene matches: 13. CDR3 length equals 16 residues. The V gene's germline CDR1 is DFQATT and CDR2 SNEGSKA (reference sequence).

The chain has TRBV24-1 and TRBJ2-3; TRBD2 aligns across 9 bases. This CDR3 is 16 amino acids long. Germline CDR1 KGHDR, CDR2 SFDVKD. V lost 3 bases to trimming and J lost 2 bases; unmatched junction nucleotides: 5. The CDR3 sequence: CATSDGAGGHTDTQYF. The CDR3 DNA is TGTGCCACCAGTGATGGAGCGGGGGGCCACACAGATACGCAGTATTTT.

The gene calls are TRBV19 and TRBJ2-2; 9 bases align to TRBD2. The CDR3 runs 15 residues. The V and J ends lost 4 bases and 8 bases, in that order; junction bases with no gene match: 8. Germline CDR1 reads LNHDA; CDR2 reads SQIVND (reference sequence). The CDR3 here is CASSTSSGARGELFF. The CDR3 DNA reads as TGTGCCAGTAGTACTTCTAGCGGGGCGCGAGGGGAGCTGTTTTTT.

V is TRBV7-9 and J is TRBJ2-1; TRBD2 agrees at 8 bases. In germline, CDR1 is SEHNR, CDR2 FQNEAQ (reference sequence). This CDR3 spans 14 amino acids. V lost 0 bases, J lost 5 bases, and 0 bases stayed unmatched. The CDR3 protein is CASSLARGDNEQFF. The CDR3 DNA reads TGTGCCAGCAGCTTAGCGCGGGGGGACAATGAGCAGTTCTTC.

The V call is TRBV10-3, the J call TRBJ2-3; 14 bases are a match to TRBD2. Trimming at V came to 6 bases and at J to 2 bases, leaving 10 bases not matched to a gene. The CDR3 is 18 residues long. The germline gives CDR1 ENHRY, CDR2 SYGVKD. The chain's CDR3 is CAIRADGLAGGFTDTQYF. CDR3 sequence (DNA): TGTGCCATCAGGGCGGATGGACTAGCGGGAGGTTTCACAGATACGCAGTATTTT.